These T cell receptor beta chains were read from a single sample in a study of OX40 agonist ivuxolimab in advanced cancers. Libraries were prepared by immunoSEQ multiplex PCR; TCRdb keeps only in-frame clonotypes and omits some of them. The data hold about 54,000 clones, with 60% to 80% observed a single time. Material: CD4+ or CD8+ T cells sorted from blood, obtained in a trial of the OX40 agonist ivuxolimab. The source of these receptors is an adult with an advanced solid tumor such as melanoma, head and neck, liver or kidney cancer. Both conserved end residues are part of each CDR3. Fields, in order: clone size, D gene, J gene, V gene, CDR3 DNA, CDR3 protein. A D gene is named only where the DNA matches it firmly. Expanded clones are given a class, and other clones once, few, many or no size at all.

clone size: .; D gene: .; J gene: TRBJ1-1; V gene: TRBV10-2; CDR3 DNA: TGCGCCAGCAGGAAGGACGGCAACAGTGAAGCTTTCTTT; CDR3 protein: CASRKDGNSEAFF
clone size: .; D gene: .; J gene: TRBJ1-1; V gene: TRBV6-1; CDR3 DNA: TGTGCCAGTCGCAGGCGGGGTAATATGAACACTGAAGCTTTCTTT; CDR3 protein: CASRRRGNMNTEAFF
clone size: .; D gene: .; J gene: TRBJ1-4; V gene: TRBV6-1; CDR3 DNA: TGTGCCAGCAGTGAGGGGTTAGCTAATGAAAAACTGTTTTTT; CDR3 protein: CASSEGLANEKLFF
clone size: .; D gene: .; J gene: TRBJ2-5; V gene: TRBV20-1; CDR3 DNA: TGCAGTGCTTACCAAGAGACCCAGTACTTC; CDR3 protein: CSAYQETQYF
clone size: .; D gene: TRBD1; J gene: TRBJ1-2; V gene: TRBV5-4; CDR3 DNA: TGTGCCAGCAGCTTGGAGGTAGGGGGCAGGGGCTACACCTTC; CDR3 protein: CASSLEVGGRGYTF
clone size: .; D gene: .; J gene: TRBJ2-1; V gene: TRBV6-6; CDR3 DNA: TGTGCCAGCAGTTCGGAGGGCCTACGCTCCAATGAGCAGTTCTTC; CDR3 protein: CASSSEGLRSNEQFF
clone size: .; D gene: TRBD1; J gene: TRBJ2-7; V gene: TRBV6-6; CDR3 DNA: TGTGCCAGCAGTTACTCCCGGACAGGGTACTACGAGCAGTACTTC; CDR3 protein: CASSYSRTGYYEQYF
clone size: .; D gene: TRBD1; J gene: TRBJ2-7; V gene: TRBV28; CDR3 DNA: TGTGCCAGCAGCCGTGAGGGACAGGCGTACTTC; CDR3 protein: CASSREGQAYF
clone size: .; D gene: TRBD1; J gene: TRBJ2-3; V gene: TRBV7-2; CDR3 DNA: TGTGCCAGCAGCTCGTTGACAGGGTTCTCTAGCACAGATACGCAGTATTTT; CDR3 protein: CASSSLTGFSSTDTQYF
clone size: once; D gene: TRBD2; J gene: TRBJ2-2; V gene: TRBV7-3; CDR3 DNA: TGTGCCAGCAGTCGAAAGGCTAGCGGATCGAACACCGGGGAGCTGTTTTTT; CDR3 protein: CASSRKASGSNTGELFF
clone size: few; D gene: .; J gene: TRBJ2-2; V gene: TRBV6-6; CDR3 DNA: TGTGCCAGCAGTAACACAGGGACCGGGGAGCTGTTTTTT; CDR3 protein: CASSNTGTGELFF
clone size: .; D gene: TRBD1; J gene: TRBJ2-7; V gene: TRBV6-5; CDR3 DNA: TGTGCCAGCAGTAGAGGGACAGAATACGAGCAGTACTTC; CDR3 protein: CASSRGTEYEQYF
clone size: .; D gene: .; J gene: TRBJ1-1; V gene: TRBV6-5; CDR3 DNA: TGTGCCAGCAGCCGGGGGGGGTTCACTGAAGCTTTCTTT; CDR3 protein: CASSRGGFTEAFF
clone size: .; D gene: .; J gene: TRBJ2-7; V gene: TRBV6-5; CDR3 DNA: TGTGCCAGCAGTTACACGGGTACCCTTTACGAGCAGTACTTC; CDR3 protein: CASSYTGTLYEQYF
clone size: .; D gene: .; J gene: TRBJ1-4; V gene: TRBV27; CDR3 DNA: TGTGCCAGCAGACCTTTCCCAACAGGGAACCCTAATGAAAAACTGTTTTTT; CDR3 protein: CASRPFPTGNPNEKLFF
clone size: once; D gene: .; J gene: TRBJ1-1; V gene: TRBV28; CDR3 DNA: TGTGCCAGCACCTTACCCCAGGGGAACACTGAAGCTTTCTTT; CDR3 protein: CASTLPQGNTEAFF
clone size: .; D gene: .; J gene: TRBJ1-1; V gene: TRBV6-4; CDR3 DNA: TGTGCCAGCAGTGTGAGGGCCAACACTGAAGCTTTCTTT; CDR3 protein: CASSVRANTEAFF
clone size: .; D gene: .; J gene: TRBJ1-3; V gene: TRBV7-9; CDR3 DNA: TGTGCCAGCAGCTTTGGCTCCACTGGGAACACCATATATTTT; CDR3 protein: CASSFGSTGNTIYF
clone size: .; D gene: TRBD1; J gene: TRBJ1-6; V gene: TRBV6-1; CDR3 DNA: TGTGCCAGCGAAGGGACAGGGGGCTCACCCCTCCACTTT; CDR3 protein: CASEGTGGSPLHF
clone size: .; D gene: .; J gene: TRBJ1-1; V gene: TRBV6-5; CDR3 DNA: TGTGCCAGCAGTTACGAGACAGATAACACTGAAGCTTTCTTT; CDR3 protein: CASSYETDNTEAFF
clone size: .; D gene: .; J gene: TRBJ2-7; V gene: TRBV4-1; CDR3 DNA: TGCGCCAGCAGCCAAGACGGGGGGCACGAGCAGTACTTC; CDR3 protein: CASSQDGGHEQYF
clone size: .; D gene: .; J gene: TRBJ1-3; V gene: TRBV12-5; CDR3 DNA: TGTGCTAGTGGTTTGGGGGGATCGTACTCTGGAAACACCATATATTTT; CDR3 protein: CASGLGGSYSGNTIYF
clone size: .; D gene: TRBD2; J gene: TRBJ2-5; V gene: TRBV5-5; CDR3 DNA: TGTGCCAGCAGCTTGCAAGCTAGCGGGGGTCGGGAGACCCAGTACTTC; CDR3 protein: CASSLQASGGRETQYF
clone size: .; D gene: TRBD1; J gene: TRBJ1-6; V gene: TRBV7-6; CDR3 DNA: TGTGCCAGCAGCTTATATGACAGGGGTTTGTCACCCCTCCACTTT; CDR3 protein: CASSLYDRGLSPLHF